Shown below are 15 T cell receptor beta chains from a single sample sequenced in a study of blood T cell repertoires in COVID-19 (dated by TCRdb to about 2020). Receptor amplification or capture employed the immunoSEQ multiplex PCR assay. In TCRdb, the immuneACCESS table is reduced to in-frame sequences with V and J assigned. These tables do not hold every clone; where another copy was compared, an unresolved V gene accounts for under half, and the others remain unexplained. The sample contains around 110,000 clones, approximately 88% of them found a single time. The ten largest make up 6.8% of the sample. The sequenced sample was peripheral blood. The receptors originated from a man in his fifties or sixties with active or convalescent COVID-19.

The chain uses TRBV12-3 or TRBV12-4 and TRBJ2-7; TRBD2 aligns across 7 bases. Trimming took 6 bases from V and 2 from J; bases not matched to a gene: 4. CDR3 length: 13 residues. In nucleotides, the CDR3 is TGTGCCAGCAGACGTGGACTAGCCTACGAGCAGTACTTC. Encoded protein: CASRRGLAYEQYF.

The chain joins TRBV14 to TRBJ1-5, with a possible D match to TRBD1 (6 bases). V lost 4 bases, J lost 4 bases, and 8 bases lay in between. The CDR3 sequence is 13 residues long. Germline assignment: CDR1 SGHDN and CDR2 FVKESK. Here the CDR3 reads CASSRGPNQPQHF. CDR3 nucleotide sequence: TGTGCCAGCAGCCGGGGGCCTAATCAGCCCCAGCATTTT.

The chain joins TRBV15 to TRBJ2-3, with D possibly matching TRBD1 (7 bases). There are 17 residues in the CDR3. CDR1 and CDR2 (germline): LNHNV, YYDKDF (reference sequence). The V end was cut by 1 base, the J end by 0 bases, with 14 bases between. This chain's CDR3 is CATSRGRGRGSTDTQYF. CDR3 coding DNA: TGTGCCACCAGCAGAGGGAGGGGCAGGGGGAGCACAGATACGCAGTATTTT.

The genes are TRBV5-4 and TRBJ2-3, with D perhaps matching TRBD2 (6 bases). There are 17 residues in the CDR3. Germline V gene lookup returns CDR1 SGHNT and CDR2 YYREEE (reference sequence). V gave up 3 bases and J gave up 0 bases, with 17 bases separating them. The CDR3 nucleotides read TGTGCCAGCAGCTCCCACCCTGGGACTCCGAGCACAGATACGCAGTATTTT. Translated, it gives CASSSHPGTPSTDTQYF.

This CDR3 reads CASSYRDRGLTEAFF. CDR3 DNA: TGTGCCAGCAGTTACCGGGACAGGGGGTTAACTGAAGCTTTCTTT. The chain has TRBV27 and TRBJ1-1; 11 bases are a match to TRBD1. With 4 bases clipped from V and 5 bases from J, the junction kept 6 bases outside the gene matches. The CDR3 sequence is 15 residues long. Germline V gene lookup returns CDR1 MNHEY and CDR2 SMNVEV (reference sequence).

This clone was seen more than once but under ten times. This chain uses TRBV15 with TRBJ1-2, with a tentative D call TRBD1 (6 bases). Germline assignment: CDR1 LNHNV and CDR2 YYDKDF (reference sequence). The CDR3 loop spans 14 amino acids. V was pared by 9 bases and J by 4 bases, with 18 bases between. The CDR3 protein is CATIRDNPSYGYTF. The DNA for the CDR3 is TGTGCCACGATCCGGGACAACCCTTCCTATGGCTACACCTTC.

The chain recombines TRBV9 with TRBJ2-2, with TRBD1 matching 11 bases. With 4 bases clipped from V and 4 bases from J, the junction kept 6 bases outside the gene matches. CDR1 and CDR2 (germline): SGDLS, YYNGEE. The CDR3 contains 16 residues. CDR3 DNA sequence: TGTGCCAGCAGCCCCCAGGACAGGGGGCGCACCGGGGAGCTGTTTTTT. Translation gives CASSPQDRGRTGELFF.

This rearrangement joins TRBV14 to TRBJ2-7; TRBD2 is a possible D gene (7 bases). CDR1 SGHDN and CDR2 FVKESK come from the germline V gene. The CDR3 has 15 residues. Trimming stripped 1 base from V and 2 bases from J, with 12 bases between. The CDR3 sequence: CASSQAGGAPYEQYF. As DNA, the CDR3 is TGTGCCAGCAGCCAAGCGGGGGGCGCCCCCTACGAGCAGTACTTC.

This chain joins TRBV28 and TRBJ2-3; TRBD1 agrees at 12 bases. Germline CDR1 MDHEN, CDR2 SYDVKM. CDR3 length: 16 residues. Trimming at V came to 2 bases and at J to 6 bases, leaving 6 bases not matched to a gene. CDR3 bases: TGTGCCAGCAGTTTAGCCGGGACAGGGGGCGGGGATACGCAGTATTTT. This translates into CASSLAGTGGGDTQYF.

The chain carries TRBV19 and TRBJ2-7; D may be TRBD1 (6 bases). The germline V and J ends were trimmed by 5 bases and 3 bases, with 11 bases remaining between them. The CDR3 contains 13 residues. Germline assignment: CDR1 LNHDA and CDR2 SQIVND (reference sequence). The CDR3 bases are TGTGCCAGTAGTCGTCAGGGGCACTACGAGCAGTACTTC. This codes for CASSRQGHYEQYF. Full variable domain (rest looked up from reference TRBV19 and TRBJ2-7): DGGITQSPKYLFRKEGQNVTLSCEQNLNHDAMYWYRQDPGQGLRLIYYSQIVNDFQKGDIAEGYSVSREKKESFPLTVTSAQKNPTAFYLCASSRQGHYEQYFGPGTRLTVT.

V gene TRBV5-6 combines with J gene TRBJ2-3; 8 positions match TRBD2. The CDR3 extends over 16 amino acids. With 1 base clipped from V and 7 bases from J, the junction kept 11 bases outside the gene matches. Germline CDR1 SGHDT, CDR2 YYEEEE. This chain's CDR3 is CASSLYASGSWNTQYF. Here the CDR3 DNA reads TGTGCCAGCAGCTTGTACGCCAGCGGGAGTTGGAATACGCAGTATTTT.

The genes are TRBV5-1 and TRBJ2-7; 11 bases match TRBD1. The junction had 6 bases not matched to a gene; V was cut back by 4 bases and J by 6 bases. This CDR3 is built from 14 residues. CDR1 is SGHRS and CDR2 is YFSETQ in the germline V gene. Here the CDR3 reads CASSHGTGGLEQYF. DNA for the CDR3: TGCGCCAGCAGCCACGGGACAGGGGGACTCGAGCAGTACTTC. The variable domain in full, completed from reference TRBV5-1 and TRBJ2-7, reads KAGVTQTPRYLIKTRGQQVTLSCSPISGHRSVSWYQQTPGQGLQFLFEYFSETQRNKGNFPGRFSGRQFSNSRSEMNVSTLELGDSALYLCASSHGTGGLEQYFGPGTRLTVT.

The CDR3 nucleotides read TGCAGTGGCTCGGGGAACTATGGCTACACCTTC. The encoded protein is CSGSGNYGYTF. The chain employs TRBV20-1 and TRBJ1-2; the D is unclear. Trimming removed 7 bases from V and 2 bases from J, with 8 bases in between. Per the germline V gene, CDR1 is DFQATT and CDR2 is SNEGSKA (reference sequence). The CDR3 sequence is 11 residues long.

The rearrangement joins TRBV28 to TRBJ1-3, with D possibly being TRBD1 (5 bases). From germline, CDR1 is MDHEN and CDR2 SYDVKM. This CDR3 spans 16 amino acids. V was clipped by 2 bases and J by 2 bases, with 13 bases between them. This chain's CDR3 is CASSLRFGGTGNTIYF. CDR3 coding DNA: TGTGCCAGCAGTTTAAGGTTCGGGGGGACTGGAAACACCATATATTTT.

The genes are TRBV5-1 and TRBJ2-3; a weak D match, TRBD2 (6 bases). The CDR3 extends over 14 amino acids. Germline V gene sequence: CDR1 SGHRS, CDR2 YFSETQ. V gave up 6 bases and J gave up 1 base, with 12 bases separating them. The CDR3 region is CASMRDSGTDTQYF. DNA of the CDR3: TGCGCCAGCATGCGGGATTCTGGCACAGATACGCAGTATTTT.